Listed below are T cell receptor beta chains from one sample, sequenced in a study of blood T cell repertoires in COVID-19. This table comes from immunoSEQ multiplex PCR, and its TCRdb copy is limited to in-frame clones, with some not included. Among roughly 200,000 clones listed, roughly 85% were seen once. Specimen: PBMCs or T cells enriched from blood (not recorded which). The receptors were gathered from a woman aged 35 to 49 with acute COVID-19. Each CDR3 is given with its conserved first and last residue. D genes are given only for firm matches. The size field is filled for only some rows; it gives once, few, many or a size class.

clone_size d_call j_call v_call cdr3_nt cdr3_aa
NA NA TRBJ2-1 TRBV11-3 TGTGCCAGCAGCTTGGATGGAGAGGGCAATGAGCAGTTCTTC CASSLDGEGNEQFF
once TRBD1 TRBJ1-3 TRBV2 TGTGCCAGCAGGGCGGACAGGGGGCAAGGAAACACCATATATTTT CASRADRGQGNTIYF
NA NA TRBJ1-2 TRBV5-1 TGCGCCAGCAGCTTTAGCTTAGGGGGAAACTATGGCTACACCTTC CASSFSLGGNYGYTF
NA TRBD1 TRBJ1-2 TRBV11-2 TGTGCCAGCAGCGCACCGACAGGGAAATATGCTGGCTACACCTTC CASSAPTGKYAGYTF
NA TRBD1 TRBJ1-2 TRBV27 TGTGCCAGCAGACCGACAGGGGGGAACGTAGGCTACACCTTC CASRPTGGNVGYTF
NA TRBD1 TRBJ1-6 TRBV12-5 TGTGCTAGTGGTTTGGACGGAACAGGGGCTTCACCCCTCCACTTT CASGLDGTGASPLHF
NA TRBD2 TRBJ2-3 TRBV19 TGTGCCAGTAGTAGGCGGGGGGGGCCGTCAGATACGCAGTATTTT CASSRRGGPSDTQYF
NA NA TRBJ1-2 TRBV19 TGTGCCAGTAGTATCACCCGAGGCTCGGGAGGCTACACCTTC CASSITRGSGGYTF
NA NA TRBJ2-4 TRBV19 TGTGCCAGTAGCTACCGGGAAAACATTCAGTACTTC CASSYRENIQYF
NA NA TRBJ1-5 TRBV29-1 TGCAGCGTTTTAACCACAGGTGGTCAGCCCCAGCATTTT CSVLTTGGQPQHF
NA NA TRBJ2-1 TRBV18 TGTGCCAGCTCACCGGGACTTCACTCCTACAATGAGCAGTTCTTC CASSPGLHSYNEQFF
NA TRBD1 TRBJ1-5 TRBV9 TGTGCCAGCAGTACTGGGACAGCGAATGTAGAGCCCCAGCATTTT CASSTGTANVEPQHF
NA TRBD1 TRBJ2-1 TRBV5-4 TGTGCCAGCAGTCGCTCGGACAGGGCGTCCTACAATGAGCAGTTCTTC CASSRSDRASYNEQFF
NA TRBD2 TRBJ2-2 TRBV27 TGTGCCAGCAGTTACAGCGAGAGAAGAGCGGGGGGGAACACCGGGGAGCTGTTTTTT CASSYSERRAGGNTGELFF
NA NA TRBJ1-1 TRBV18 TGTGCCAGCTCACTACAGAACACTGAAGCTTTCTTT CASSLQNTEAFF
NA NA TRBJ1-5 TRBV19 TGTGCCAGTAGCCCAGGGGACGGGACGGGCAGCAATCAGCCCCAGCATTTT CASSPGDGTGSNQPQHF
NA TRBD2 TRBJ2-1 TRBV4-1 TGCGCCAGCAGCCAAATAGCGGGGGGTTCTAACAATGAGCAGTTCTTC CASSQIAGGSNNEQFF
NA TRBD2 TRBJ2-3 TRBV19 TGTGCCAGTAGTACGGGGGGGGATAGAGATACGCAGTATTTT CASSTGGDRDTQYF
few NA TRBJ2-2 TRBV11-1 TGTGCCAGCAGCTTAGCAGGGGCGGCTCAGACCGGGGAGCTGTTTTTT CASSLAGAAQTGELFF
NA NA TRBJ1-2 TRBV25-1 TGTGCCAGCAGTGAACGCGGGGCGGGCTATGGCTACACCTTC CASSERGAGYGYTF
NA TRBD1 TRBJ2-2 TRBV18 TGTGCCAGCTCACCCGGGACAGGGACTTCGGTCGGGGAGCTGTTTTTT CASSPGTGTSVGELFF
NA TRBD2 TRBJ2-3 TRBV5-5 TGTGCCAGCAGCTTGGAGGGACTAGCGGGGGCCCGAGGTAGCACAGATACGCAGTATTTT CASSLEGLAGARGSTDTQYF
NA NA TRBJ1-6 TRBV6-1 TGTGCCAGCAGTGAAGCGCAAGACAGGCCCTTTGAACCCCTCCACTTT CASSEAQDRPFEPLHF
NA NA TRBJ1-5 TRBV6-5 TGTGCCAGCAGTAGGTACGACAGTGGCAATCAGCCCCAGCATTTT CASSRYDSGNQPQHF
once NA TRBJ1-1 TRBV29-1 TGCAGCGGCGCATGGGCGTCGAACACTGAAGCTTTCTTT CSGAWASNTEAFF
NA NA TRBJ1-2 TRBV3-1/TRBV3-2 TGTGCCAGCAGCCAAGATCACAGTAACTATGGCTACACCTTC CASSQDHSNYGYTF
NA NA TRBJ1-4 TRBV19 TGTGCCAGTGGAGTCCTTAATGAAAAACTGTTTTTT CASGVLNEKLFF
NA TRBD1 TRBJ1-6 TRBV2 TGTGCCAGCAGGTCTAGGACAGGGGGGAATTCACCCCTCCACTTT CASRSRTGGNSPLHF
once NA TRBJ1-1 TRBV7-9 TGTGCCAGCAGCTTACCCGGGATCACTGAAGCTTTCTTT CASSLPGITEAFF
NA NA TRBJ1-6 TRBV12-3/TRBV12-4 TGTGCCAGCAGTTTCGGTAATTCACCCCTCCACTTT CASSFGNSPLHF
NA NA TRBJ1-1 TRBV4-1 TGCGCCAGCAGCCAGGGGCAGGGAGGAGAAACTGAAGCTTTCTTT CASSQGQGGETEAFF
NA NA TRBJ1-1 TRBV5-5 TGTGCCAGCAGCCGACCTACAGGGAACACTGAAGCTTTCTTT CASSRPTGNTEAFF
NA TRBD1 TRBJ2-6 TRBV7-3 TGTGCCAGCAGCCTAACTCCGGGACAGGGGGCCGGTGGGGCCAACGTCCTGACTTTC CASSLTPGQGAGGANVLTF
NA TRBD1 TRBJ1-1 TRBV7-9 TGTGCCAGCAGCTTAGCGCACAGGGGTCGGAACACTGAAGCTTTCTTT CASSLAHRGRNTEAFF
NA NA TRBJ1-1 TRBV11-2 TGTGCCAGCAGCAATTACAGGGTGACGAACACTGAAGCTTTCTTT CASSNYRVTNTEAFF
NA TRBD1 TRBJ2-5 TRBV7-8 TGTGCCAGCAGCTCAGGCGGTTCGGGGACAGGGAAAGAGACCCAGTACTTC CASSSGGSGTGKETQYF
NA TRBD1 TRBJ1-3 TRBV29-1 TGCAGCGTCTCAGACAGGGGTGGAAACACCATATATTTT CSVSDRGGNTIYF